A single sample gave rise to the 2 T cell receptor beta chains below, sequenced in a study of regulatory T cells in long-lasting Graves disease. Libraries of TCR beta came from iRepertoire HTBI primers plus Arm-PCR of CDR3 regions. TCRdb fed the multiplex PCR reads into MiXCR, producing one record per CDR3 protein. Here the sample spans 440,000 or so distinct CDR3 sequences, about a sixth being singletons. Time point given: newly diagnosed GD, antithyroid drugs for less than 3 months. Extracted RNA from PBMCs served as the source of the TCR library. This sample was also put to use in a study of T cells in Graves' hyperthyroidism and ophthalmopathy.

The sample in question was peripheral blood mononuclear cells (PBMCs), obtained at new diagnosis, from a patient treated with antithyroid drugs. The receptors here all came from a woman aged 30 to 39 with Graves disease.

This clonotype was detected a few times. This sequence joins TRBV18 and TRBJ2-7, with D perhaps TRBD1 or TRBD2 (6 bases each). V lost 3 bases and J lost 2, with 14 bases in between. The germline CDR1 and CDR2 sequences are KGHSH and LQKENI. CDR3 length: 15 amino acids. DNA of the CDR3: TGTGCCAGCTCACCGGGGTGGGGGGCCCCCTACGAGCAGTACTTC. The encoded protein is CASSPGWGAPYEQYF.

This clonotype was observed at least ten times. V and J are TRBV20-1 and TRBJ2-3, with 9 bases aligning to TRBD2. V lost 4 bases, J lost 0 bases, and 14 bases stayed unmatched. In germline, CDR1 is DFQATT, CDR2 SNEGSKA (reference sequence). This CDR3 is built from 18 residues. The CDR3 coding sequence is TGCAGTGCTAAAAATTTTAAAACCGGGACTAGCAGCACAGATACGCAGTATTTT. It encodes CSAKNFKTGTSSTDTQYF.